These 5 T cell receptor beta chains were all obtained from the same sample, sequenced in a study of PD-L1 blockade in urothelial cancer. The time point here: peripheral blood 6 weeks after treatment start. Produced via immunoSEQ multiplex PCR; TCRdb's table is partial and in-frame only. Of 100,000 to 150,000 clones listed, about 84% were seen once; the top ten hold 2.4%. The starting material was PBMCs, obtained around atezolizumab (anti-PD-L1) treatment. These receptors all come from a man aged 45-65 years with urothelial cancer.

A few counts support this clone. This chain uses TRBV9 with TRBJ2-2; a weak D match, TRBD2 (6 bases). Per the germline V gene, CDR1 is SGDLS and CDR2 is YYNGEE. The ends were cut back, 4 bases at V and 5 bases at J, with 15 bases in the middle. The CDR3 is 15 residues long. The CDR3 coding sequence is TGTGCCAGCAGCCCACGGGACTTTTATACCGGGGAGCTGTTTTTT. It encodes CASSPRDFYTGELFF.

The chain combines TRBV19 with TRBJ1-5; D is ambiguous. CDR1 LNHDA and CDR2 SQIVND come from the germline V gene (reference sequence). V was pared by 5 bases and J by 3 bases, with 5 bases between. This CDR3 has 12 amino acids. This CDR3 reads CASSPHNQPQHF. CDR3 DNA: TGTGCCAGTAGTCCCCACAATCAGCCCCAGCATTTT.

This chain links TRBV7-3 with TRBJ2-3; TRBD1 matches 9 bases. CDR3 length: 14 amino acids. With 5 bases clipped from V and 6 bases from J, the junction kept 6 bases outside the gene matches. The V gene's germline CDR1 is SGHTA and CDR2 FQGTGA. This CDR3 reads CASSLTGGADTQYF. The CDR3 bases are TGTGCCAGCAGCCTGACAGGGGGGGCGGATACGCAGTATTTT.

V and J are TRBV19 and TRBJ1-1; D remains ambiguous. Looked up from germline, CDR1 is LNHDA and CDR2 is SQIVND (reference sequence). The CDR3 length is 16 residues. V lost 3 bases to trimming and J lost 1 base, with 15 bases between them. CDR3 coding DNA: TGTGCCAGTAGTATCACCCACAGATCAGGGAACACTGAAGCTTTCTTT. Translation gives CASSITHRSGNTEAFF.

The chain has TRBV13 and TRBJ1-2; D is undetermined. This CDR3 is built from 16 residues. Germline V gene data show CDR1 as PRHDT and CDR2 as FYEKMQ (reference sequence). V lost 4 bases, J lost 4 bases, and 19 bases lay in between. The CDR3 sequence: CASSSRRRSGSYGYTF. DNA for the CDR3: TGTGCCAGCAGCTCCCGCCGCCGATCCGGGAGCTATGGCTACACCTTC.